These 27 T cell receptor beta chains share one sample of origin, sequenced in a study of control samples from healthy donors and cancer patients. Produced via immunoSEQ multiplex PCR; TCRdb's table is partial and in-frame only. The sample comprises tens of thousands of clones, around nine tenths of which are singletons, and 4.5% to 6% rests with the top ten. Sequenced sample: blood. These TCRs come from a woman aged 45-59 years in good health.

The chain uses TRBV7-9 and TRBJ2-2, with D perhaps TRBD1 (6 bases). Between the trimmed V and J ends, which lost 3 bases and 4 bases, there was a span of 12 bases. Per the germline V gene, CDR1 is SEHNR and CDR2 is FQNEAQ (reference sequence). CDR3 length equals 15 residues. The CDR3 sequence: CASSFQGMTTGELFF. In nucleotides, the CDR3 is TGTGCCAGCAGCTTCCAGGGGATGACCACCGGGGAGCTGTTTTTT.

The genes are TRBV6-5 and TRBJ2-7; D uncertain. This CDR3 is 14 amino acids long. The V gene lost 6 bases and the J gene lost 0 bases, with 12 bases spanning the gap. Germline values: CDR1 MNHEY, CDR2 SVGAGI. The CDR3 bases are TGTGCCAGCAGCCCAGTAGGAGTCTCCTACGAGCAGTACTTC. Protein sequence: CASSPVGVSYEQYF.

The chain recombines TRBV6-6 with TRBJ1-5; possibly TRBD1 for D (5 bases). The ends were cut back, 5 bases at V and 4 bases at J, with 12 bases in the middle. This CDR3 comprises 14 residues. Germline V gene data show CDR1 as MNHNY and CDR2 as SVGAGI (reference sequence). CDR3 region: CASSGPQVNQPQHF. For the CDR3, the DNA is TGTGCCAGCAGTGGACCACAGGTGAATCAGCCCCAGCATTTT.

This chain links TRBV3-1 (or the pseudogene TRBV3-2) with TRBJ1-2; no clear D. The V gene lost 3 bases and the J gene lost 5 bases, with 4 bases spanning the gap. CDR3 length: 11 amino acids. Germline loops: CDR1 LGHDT, CDR2 YNNKEL (reference sequence). Here the CDR3 reads CASSQEYGYTF. CDR3 nucleotide sequence: TGTGCCAGCAGCCAGGAATATGGCTACACCTTC.

V is TRBV30 and J is TRBJ1-1; tentatively, D is TRBD1 (5 bases). The V end lost 2 bases, the J end lost 3 bases, and 10 bases lay between the germline ends. The germline V gene has CDR1 GTSNPN and CDR2 SVGIG (reference sequence). CDR3 length equals 13 residues. In nucleotides, the CDR3 is TGTGCCTGGAGTAGGGACCTTTACACTGAAGCTTTCTTT. It specifies CAWSRDLYTEAFF.

This clone was counted only a few times. This sequence joins TRBV9 and TRBJ2-1; D possibly matches TRBD1 or TRBD2 (5 bases each). The CDR3 loop spans 17 amino acids. Germline V CDR1 and CDR2: SGDLS, YYNGEE. V lost 3 bases to trimming and J lost 0 bases, with 16 bases between them. In DNA form, the CDR3 reads TGTGCCAGCAGCGCCCTGGGACGCTCGAGCTCCTACAATGAGCAGTTCTTC. This sequence encodes CASSALGRSSSYNEQFF.

This clone was counted only a few times. This chain connects TRBV4-1 to TRBJ1-1; D might be TRBD1 (6 bases). Between the trimmed V and J ends, which lost 4 bases and 1 base, there was a span of 16 bases. The germline V gene encodes CDR1 MGHRA and CDR2 YSYEKL. This CDR3 has 16 residues. The CDR3 nucleotides are TGCGCCAGCAGCCCCCTCGGGGGGCCCAGGAACACTGAAGCTTTCTTT. Its protein is CASSPLGGPRNTEAFF.

In this sample, this clone turned up once. The rearrangement joins TRBV4-1 to TRBJ2-1; D is unresolved. Looked up from germline, CDR1 is MGHRA and CDR2 is YSYEKL. Trimming stripped 1 base from V and 4 bases from J, with 17 bases between. CDR3 size: 17 residues. For the CDR3, the DNA is TGCGCCAGCAGCCAAGTTTTACAGCCGGACGGTTACAATGAGCAGTTCTTC. Its translation is CASSQVLQPDGYNEQFF.

This sequence joins TRBV19 and TRBJ2-2; D is unresolved. Trimming cost V 5 bases and J 3 bases, with 13 bases left between them. Germline lookup yields CDR1 LNHDA and CDR2 SQIVND (reference sequence). This CDR3 contains 15 residues. The CDR3 bases are TGTGCCAGTAGTTTCTTAGGATTCGACACCGGGGAGCTGTTTTTT. Its protein product is CASSFLGFDTGELFF.

V and J are TRBV6-5 and TRBJ1-4; TRBD1 matches at 10 bases. The CDR3 covers 15 residues. V dropped 7 bases and J dropped 1; count of bases not matched to a gene: 3. Germline CDR1 MNHEY, CDR2 SVGAGI. DNA for the CDR3: TGTGCCAGCATAAGGACAGGGGGAACTAATGAAAAACTGTTTTTT. Protein: CASIRTGGTNEKLFF.

The chain couples TRBV2 to TRBJ1-5, with no clear D. With 7 bases removed from V and 4 bases from J, the gap between germline ends came to 8 bases. Germline V gene sequence: CDR1 SNHLY, CDR2 FYNNEI. The CDR3 has 12 residues. The CDR3 is CASNQANQPQHF. DNA of the CDR3: TGTGCCAGCAATCAGGCAAATCAGCCCCAGCATTTT.

This clone came up once. The chain is built from TRBV12-3 or TRBV12-4 and TRBJ2-4, with D possibly called TRBD1 or TRBD2 (5 bases each). This CDR3 has 13 amino acids. V gave up 6 bases and J gave up 4 bases, with 10 bases separating them. The CDR3 loop reads CASSLGDKNIQYF. The CDR3 nucleotides are TGTGCCAGCAGCCTGGGGGATAAAAACATTCAGTACTTC.

The rearrangement links TRBV27 to TRBJ2-7; tentatively, D is TRBD1 or TRBD2 (5 bases each). The germline V gene has CDR1 MNHEY and CDR2 SMNVEV (reference sequence). V lost 5 bases and J 2 bases, leaving 13 bases between the germline ends. CDR3 length: 14 residues. The CDR3 loop is CASSLRDGPYEQYF. CDR3 bases: TGTGCCAGCAGTCTCCGGGACGGACCCTACGAGCAGTACTTC.

J is TRBJ1-5 and V is TRBV19; TRBD1 matches 8 bases. Germline V gene lookup returns CDR1 LNHDA and CDR2 SQIVND (reference sequence). The V segment lost 3 bases and the J segment 4 bases; nucleotides outside the gene matches: 14. The CDR3 has 18 amino acids. This CDR3 reads CASSMGGQAFLRNQPQHF. The CDR3 nucleotides are TGTGCCAGTAGTATGGGGGGACAGGCCTTCCTGCGAAATCAGCCCCAGCATTTT.

This chain links TRBV3-1 (or the pseudogene TRBV3-2) with TRBJ1-3; no firm D call. V lost 5 bases, J lost 0 bases, and 11 bases lay in between. CDR1 LGHDT and CDR2 YNNKEL come from the germline V gene (reference sequence). The CDR3 runs 15 residues. The CDR3 nucleotides read TGTGCCAGCAGCAACCTCCGAATCTCTGGAAACACCATATATTTT. This translates into CASSNLRISGNTIYF.

The CDR3 coding sequence is TGTGCCAGCAGTTCTCTGGGGGGGGGCACAGATACGCAGTATTTT. Translation gives CASSSLGGGTDTQYF. V usage is TRBV7-9 and J usage is TRBJ2-3, with TRBD2 identical over 7 bases. Germline V gene data show CDR1 as SEHNR and CDR2 as FQNEAQ (reference sequence). This CDR3 is built from 15 residues. J was trimmed by 1 base and V by 6 bases; bases with no gene match: 7. Supplemented by reference TRBV7-9 and TRBJ2-3, the full variable domain reads DTGVSQNPRHKITKRGQNVTFRCDPISEHNRLYWYRQTLGQGPEFLTYFQNEAQLEKSRLLSDRFSAERPKGSFSTLEIQRTEQGDSAMYLCASSSLGGGTDTQYFGPGTRLTVL.

The gene calls are TRBV28 and TRBJ1-4; no reliable D call. CDR3 size: 15 residues. The V gene lost 3 bases and the J gene lost 2 bases, with 10 bases spanning the gap. Germline CDR1 and CDR2: MDHEN and SYDVKM. The CDR3 loop is CASSFEGLTNEKLFF. CDR3 sequence (DNA): TGTGCCAGCAGTTTTGAAGGGCTCACTAATGAAAAACTGTTTTTT.

V usage is TRBV5-5 and J usage is TRBJ1-1, with D possibly matching TRBD1 (6 bases). The CDR3 runs 15 residues. Germline lookup yields CDR1 SGHKS and CDR2 YYEKEE (reference sequence). The V and J ends lost 5 bases and 0 bases respectively, with 14 bases between them. The CDR3 here is CASREQQGMNTEAFF. In DNA form, the CDR3 reads TGTGCCAGCAGGGAGCAACAGGGTATGAACACTGAAGCTTTCTTT.

CDR3 amino acids: CASSRTGGSPLHF. The CDR3 DNA is TGTGCCAGCAGTAGGACAGGAGGTTCACCCCTCCACTTT. This rearrangement joins TRBV2 to TRBJ1-6; TRBD1 matches at 7 bases. From germline, CDR1 is SNHLY and CDR2 FYNNEI. Trimming at V came to 5 bases and at J to 9 bases, leaving 4 bases not matched to a gene. The CDR3 loop spans 13 amino acids.

The V gene is TRBV6-5, the J gene TRBJ1-2, with D perhaps matching TRBD1 (5 bases). The V end was cut by 6 bases, the J end by 6 bases, with 14 bases between. Germline CDR1 MNHEY, CDR2 SVGAGI. The CDR3 loop spans 13 amino acids. CDR3 sequence (DNA): TGTGCCAGCAGCTTCGGACAAGCGGATGGCTACACCTTC. This sequence encodes CASSFGQADGYTF.

The rearrangement links TRBV7-8 to TRBJ2-1; D could derive from TRBD1 or TRBD2 (5 bases each). CDR3 length: 15 residues. Germline lookup yields CDR1 SGHVS and CDR2 FQNEAQ. The V end was cut by 1 base, the J end by 2 bases, with 9 bases between. Written as DNA, the CDR3 is TGTGCCAGCAGCTTAGACGGGGCCGCCTACAATGAGCAGTTCTTC. It is translated as CASSLDGAAYNEQFF.

This chain joins TRBV18 and TRBJ1-1, with TRBD1 matching 8 bases. The CDR3 consists of 17 residues. The ends lost 0 bases at V and 1 base at J; junction bases unmatched: 7. CDR1 is KGHSH and CDR2 is LQKENI in the germline V gene. CDR3 DNA sequence: TGTGCCAGCTCACCACCGAACTTTCAGGGGGCGAACACTGAAGCTTTCTTT. The encoded protein is CASSPPNFQGANTEAFF.

The chain uses TRBV3-1 (or the pseudogene TRBV3-2) and TRBJ1-6; 8 bases agree with TRBD1. J lost 9 bases, V lost 3 bases, and 7 bases had no gene match. CDR3 length: 15 amino acids. The germline gives CDR1 LGHDT, CDR2 YNNKEL (reference sequence). The CDR3 DNA follows: TGTGCCAGCAGCCATTTAGACAGGGGTGGTTCACCCCTCCACTTT. As protein: CASSHLDRGGSPLHF.

V usage is TRBV5-6 and J usage is TRBJ1-1; D gene uncertain. V lost 0 bases to trimming and J lost 1 base, with 7 bases between them. The CDR3 spans 14 residues. In germline, CDR1 is SGHDT, CDR2 YYEEEE. This chain's CDR3 is CASSLGGRNTEAFF. Written as DNA, the CDR3 is TGTGCCAGCAGCTTGGGAGGAAGGAACACTGAAGCTTTCTTT.

The chain links TRBV5-1 to TRBJ2-7; 9 positions agree with TRBD1. Germline V lookup: CDR1 SGHRS, CDR2 YFSETQ. The CDR3 consists of 16 residues. J gave up 4 bases and V 4 bases, and 12 bases lay outside the gene matches. CDR3 amino acids: CASSLRPRQGGYEQYF. CDR3 coding DNA: TGCGCCAGCAGCCTCCGCCCAAGACAGGGGGGTTACGAGCAGTACTTC. Full variable domain (remainder filled in from reference TRBV5-1 and TRBJ2-7): KAGVTQTPRYLIKTRGQQVTLSCSPISGHRSVSWYQQTPGQGLQFLFEYFSETQRNKGNFPGRFSGRQFSNSRSEMNVSTLELGDSALYLCASSLRPRQGGYEQYFGPGTRLTVT.

J is TRBJ1-2 and V is TRBV9; 8 nucleotides align to TRBD1. CDR1 is SGDLS and CDR2 is YYNGEE in the germline V gene. Germline trimming cut 3 bases from V and 2 bases from J; bases unmatched to any gene: 0. The CDR3 has 13 residues. Here the CDR3 DNA reads TGTGCCAGCAGCGGGACAGGGAACTATGGCTACACCTTC. It specifies CASSGTGNYGYTF.

The chain combines TRBV7-9 with TRBJ2-4, with 10 nucleotides matching TRBD1. The germline V gene encodes CDR1 SEHNR and CDR2 FQNEAQ (reference sequence). The CDR3 runs to 16 residues. V lost 3 bases, J lost 0 bases, and 2 bases stayed unmatched. The CDR3 DNA reads TGTGCCAGCAGCTTGGGACAGGGGAGAGCCAAAAACATTCAGTACTTC. Protein product: CASSLGQGRAKNIQYF.